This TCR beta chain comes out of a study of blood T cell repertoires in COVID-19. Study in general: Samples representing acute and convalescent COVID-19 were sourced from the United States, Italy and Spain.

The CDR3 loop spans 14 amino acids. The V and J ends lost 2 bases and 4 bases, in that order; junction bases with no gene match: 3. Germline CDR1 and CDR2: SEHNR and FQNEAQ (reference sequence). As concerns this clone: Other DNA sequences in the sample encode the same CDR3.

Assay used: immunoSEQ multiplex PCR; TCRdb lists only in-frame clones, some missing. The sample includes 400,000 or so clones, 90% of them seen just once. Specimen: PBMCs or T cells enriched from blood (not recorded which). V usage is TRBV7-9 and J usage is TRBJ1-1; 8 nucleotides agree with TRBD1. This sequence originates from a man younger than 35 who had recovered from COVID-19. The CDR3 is CASSLRTGGTEAFF. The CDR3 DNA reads TGTGCCAGCAGCTTACGCACAGGGGGCACTGAAGCTTTCTTT.